This TCR beta chain was documented in a study of T-cell reconstitution after alpha-beta-depleted transplantation in children. Preparation of the TCRbeta library used unique molecular identifiers. In TCRdb, the PCR reads were re-called with MiXCR into one record per CDR3 protein. The sample holds some 350,000 distinct CDR3 sequences, 15% to 20% seen once. This clonotype was seen ten or more times. The antigen is unknown. Study-level results: Certain patients had high TCRbeta diversity at day 60, and it came from recipient T cells and thymic progenitors that survived. Roughly two months post-transplant, alpha-beta T cells reportedly originated from several hundred graft clones that had expanded.

The ends were cut back, 0 bases at V and 2 bases at J, with 9 bases in the middle. In germline, CDR1 is SGHRS, CDR2 YFSETQ. The CDR3 is made up of 14 amino acids. This clonotype was obtained from a male patient between 2 and 10 years old who had a stem cell transplant for acute lymphoblastic leukemia, so the T cells may come from the graft donor. Specimen: PBMCs, mostly from graft donor cells, collected 360 days after TCRalphabeta/CD19-depleted stem cell transplant. The J gene is TRBJ2-7, the V gene TRBV5-1; the D gene could be TRBD1 or TRBD2 (6 bases each). The CDR3 sequence: CASSLDGGTYEQYF. Here the CDR3 DNA reads TGCGCCAGCAGCTTGGACGGGGGCACCTACGAGCAGTACTTC.